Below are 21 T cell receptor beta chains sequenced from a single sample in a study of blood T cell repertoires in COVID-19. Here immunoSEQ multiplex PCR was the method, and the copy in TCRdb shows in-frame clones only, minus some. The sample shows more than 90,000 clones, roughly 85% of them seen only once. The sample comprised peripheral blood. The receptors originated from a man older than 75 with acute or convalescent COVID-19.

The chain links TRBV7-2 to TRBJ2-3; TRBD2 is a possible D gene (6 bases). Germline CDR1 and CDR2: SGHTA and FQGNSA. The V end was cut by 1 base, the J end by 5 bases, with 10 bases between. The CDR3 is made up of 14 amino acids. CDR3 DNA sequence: TGTGCCAGCAGCTTAGATCCGGGGGTAGATACGCAGTATTTT. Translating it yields CASSLDPGVDTQYF.

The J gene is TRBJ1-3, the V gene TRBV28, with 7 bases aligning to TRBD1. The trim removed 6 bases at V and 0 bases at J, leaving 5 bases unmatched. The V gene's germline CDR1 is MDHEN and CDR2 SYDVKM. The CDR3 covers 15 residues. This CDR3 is CASREGTVSGNTIYF. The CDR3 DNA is TGTGCCAGCAGGGAAGGGACAGTCTCTGGAAACACCATATATTTT.

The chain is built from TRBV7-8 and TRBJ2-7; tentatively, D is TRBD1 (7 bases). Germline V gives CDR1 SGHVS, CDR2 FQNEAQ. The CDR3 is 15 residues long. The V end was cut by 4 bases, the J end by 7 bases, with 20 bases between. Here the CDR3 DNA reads TGTGCCAGCAGCTACCCCACGGCAGGGGGGCTAGAGCAGTACTTC. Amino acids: CASSYPTAGGLEQYF.

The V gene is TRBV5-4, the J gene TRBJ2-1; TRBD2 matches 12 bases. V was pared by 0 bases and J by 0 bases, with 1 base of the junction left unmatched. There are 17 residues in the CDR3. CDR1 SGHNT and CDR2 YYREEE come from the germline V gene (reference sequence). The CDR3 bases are TGTGCCAGCAGCTTGGGACTAGCGGGGGTCTCCTACAATGAGCAGTTCTTC. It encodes CASSLGLAGVSYNEQFF.

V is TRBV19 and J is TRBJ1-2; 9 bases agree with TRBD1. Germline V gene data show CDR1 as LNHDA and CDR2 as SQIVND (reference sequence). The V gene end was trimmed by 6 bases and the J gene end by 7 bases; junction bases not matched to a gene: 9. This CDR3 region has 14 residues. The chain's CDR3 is CASRPDRGTFGYTF. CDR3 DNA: TGTGCCAGTAGACCCGACAGGGGGACTTTTGGCTACACCTTC.

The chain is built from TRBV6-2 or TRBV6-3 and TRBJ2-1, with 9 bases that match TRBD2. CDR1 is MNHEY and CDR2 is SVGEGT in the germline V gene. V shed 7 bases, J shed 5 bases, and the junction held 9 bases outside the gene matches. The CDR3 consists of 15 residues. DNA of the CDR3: TGTGCCAGCACCCCATGGCTAGCGGGAAACAATGAGCAGTTCTTC. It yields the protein CASTPWLAGNNEQFF.

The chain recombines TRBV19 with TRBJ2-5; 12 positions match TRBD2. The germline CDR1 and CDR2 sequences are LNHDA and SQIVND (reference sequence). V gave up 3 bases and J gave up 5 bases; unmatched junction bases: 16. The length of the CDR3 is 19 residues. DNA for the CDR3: TGTGCCAGTAGTATTCCAGTCAGCGGACTAGCGGGAACGGGGGAGACCCAGTACTTC. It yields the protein CASSIPVSGLAGTGETQYF.

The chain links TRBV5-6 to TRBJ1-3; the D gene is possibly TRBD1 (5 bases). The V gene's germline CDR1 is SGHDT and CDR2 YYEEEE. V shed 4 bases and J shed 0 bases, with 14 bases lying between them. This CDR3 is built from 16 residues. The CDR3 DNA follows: TGTGCCAGCAGCGCCCCGGGACTGAGCTCTGGAAACACCATATATTTT. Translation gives CASSAPGLSSGNTIYF.

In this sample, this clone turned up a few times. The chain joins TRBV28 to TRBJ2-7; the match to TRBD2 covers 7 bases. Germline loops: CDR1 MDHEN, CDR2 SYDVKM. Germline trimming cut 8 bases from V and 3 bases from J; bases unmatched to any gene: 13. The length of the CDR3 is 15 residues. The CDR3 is CASPPKIGGSYEQYF. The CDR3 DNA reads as TGTGCCAGCCCACCAAAAATAGGCGGGAGCTACGAGCAGTACTTC.

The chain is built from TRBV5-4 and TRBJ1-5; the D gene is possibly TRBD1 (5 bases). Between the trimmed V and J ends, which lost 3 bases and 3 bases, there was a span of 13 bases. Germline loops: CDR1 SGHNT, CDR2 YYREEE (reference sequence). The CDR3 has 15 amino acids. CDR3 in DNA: TGTGCCAGCAGCTATGGAAGGGGCACCAATCAGCCCCAGCATTTT. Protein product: CASSYGRGTNQPQHF.

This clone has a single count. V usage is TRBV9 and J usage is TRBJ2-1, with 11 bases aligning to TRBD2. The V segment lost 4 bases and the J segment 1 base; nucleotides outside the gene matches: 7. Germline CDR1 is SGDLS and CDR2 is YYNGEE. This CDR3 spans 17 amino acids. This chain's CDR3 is CASSPRASGRSYNEQFF. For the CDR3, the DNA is TGTGCCAGCAGCCCTCGGGCTAGCGGGAGGTCCTACAATGAGCAGTTCTTC.

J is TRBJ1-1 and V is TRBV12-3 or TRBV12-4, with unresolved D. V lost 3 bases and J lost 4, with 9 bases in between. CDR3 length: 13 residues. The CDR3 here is CASSLGSRTEAFF. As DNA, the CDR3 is TGTGCCAGCAGTTTGGGCAGTCGCACTGAAGCTTTCTTT.

In DNA form, the CDR3 reads TGTGCCAGCAGTTTAGTCGGGGGGCCCACTGAAGCTTTCTTT. Amino acid sequence: CASSLVGGPTEAFF. The chain has TRBV27 and TRBJ1-1, with D tentatively TRBD1 (6 bases). V was pared by 2 bases and J by 4 bases, with 11 bases between. Per the germline V gene, CDR1 is MNHEY and CDR2 is SMNVEV (reference sequence). The CDR3 has 14 amino acids.

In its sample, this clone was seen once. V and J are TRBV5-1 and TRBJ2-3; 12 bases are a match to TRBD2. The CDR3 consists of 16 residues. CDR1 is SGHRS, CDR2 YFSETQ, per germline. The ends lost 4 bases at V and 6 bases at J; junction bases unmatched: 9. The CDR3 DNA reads TGCGCCAGCAGCAAGGTACGGACTAGCGGGAAGGATACGCAGTATTTT. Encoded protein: CASSKVRTSGKDTQYF.

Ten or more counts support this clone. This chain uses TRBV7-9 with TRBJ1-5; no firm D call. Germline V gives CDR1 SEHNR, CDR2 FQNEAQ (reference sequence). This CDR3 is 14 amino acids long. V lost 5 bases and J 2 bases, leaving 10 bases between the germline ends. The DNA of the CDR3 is TGTGCCAGCAGCCCTGACACCCGCAATCAGCCCCAGCATTTT. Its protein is CASSPDTRNQPQHF.

DNA of the CDR3: TGTGCCAGCAGTGAAAGCGGGGGATCTGGGGCCAACGTCCTGACTTTC. This sequence encodes CASSESGGSGANVLTF. The genes are TRBV25-1 and TRBJ2-6; 8 bases are a match to TRBD2. The CDR3 length is 16 residues. V dropped 2 bases and J dropped 1; count of bases not matched to a gene: 1. In germline, CDR1 is MGHDK, CDR2 SYGVNS.

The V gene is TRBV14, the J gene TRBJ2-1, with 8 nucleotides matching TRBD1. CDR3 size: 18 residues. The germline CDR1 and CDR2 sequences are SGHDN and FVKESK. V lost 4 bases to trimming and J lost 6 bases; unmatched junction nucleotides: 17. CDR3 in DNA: TGTGCCAGCAGCCCGGTCGTCCCGGACAGGGCAATAATCAATGAGCAGTTCTTC. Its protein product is CASSPVVPDRAIINEQFF.

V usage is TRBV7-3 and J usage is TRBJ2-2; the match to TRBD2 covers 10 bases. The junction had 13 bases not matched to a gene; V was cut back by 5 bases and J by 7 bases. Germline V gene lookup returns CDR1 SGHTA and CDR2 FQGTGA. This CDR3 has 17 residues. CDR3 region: CASSLGLAETSGGELFF. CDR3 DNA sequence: TGTGCCAGCAGCCTAGGACTAGCGGAGACCTCCGGCGGGGAGCTGTTTTTT.

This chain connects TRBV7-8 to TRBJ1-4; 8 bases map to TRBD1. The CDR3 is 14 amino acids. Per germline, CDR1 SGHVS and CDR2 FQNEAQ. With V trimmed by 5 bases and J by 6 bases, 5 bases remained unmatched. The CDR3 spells CASSRTGSDEKLFF. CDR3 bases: TGTGCCAGCAGCCGGACAGGGAGTGATGAAAAACTGTTTTTT.

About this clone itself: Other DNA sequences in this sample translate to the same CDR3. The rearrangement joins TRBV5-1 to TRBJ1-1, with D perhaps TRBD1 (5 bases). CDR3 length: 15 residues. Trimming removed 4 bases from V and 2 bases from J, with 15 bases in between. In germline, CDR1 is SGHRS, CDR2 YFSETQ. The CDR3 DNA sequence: TGCGCCAGCAGCCCCTGGGGGGACGAAAACACTGAAGCTTTCTTT. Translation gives CASSPWGDENTEAFF. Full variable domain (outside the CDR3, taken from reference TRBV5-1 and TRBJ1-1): KAGVTQTPRYLIKTRGQQVTLSCSPISGHRSVSWYQQTPGQGLQFLFEYFSETQRNKGNFPGRFSGRQFSNSRSEMNVSTLELGDSALYLCASSPWGDENTEAFFGQGTRLTVV.

CDR3 nucleotides: TGTGCCAGTAGTACGTCGACAGGCCTCCCGACCCAGTACTTC. Protein: CASSTSTGLPTQYF. This rearrangement joins TRBV19 to TRBJ2-5; tentative D call: TRBD1 (6 bases). V lost 4 bases to trimming and J lost 7 bases, with 16 bases between them. CDR3 length equals 14 residues. Germline CDR1 is LNHDA and CDR2 is SQIVND (reference sequence).